Only one count was recorded for the clone carrying this T cell receptor (beta chain). An end of the junction does not agree with germline; a read error may underlie this. This sample is part of a study of blood T cells in healthy people across ages. PCR was performed a second time for about 7 to 11 cycles using a sample-barcoded 5' primer and a J-beta primer mix. A single record per CDR3 protein comes from TCRdb applying MiXCR to the 5' RACE reads. The sample holds approximately 1,000,000 distinct CDR3 sequences, 40% to 50% seen once. The sample comprised blood. This receptor was obtained from a woman aged 55-75 years in good health.

The CDR3 DNA reads TGTGCCGGCAGCCCCGTTGGCCAGATTAATTCACCCCTCCACTTT. Protein product: CAGSPVGQINSPLHF. The V and J genes are TRBV7-9 and TRBJ1-6; no definite D call. CDR3 length: 15 residues. From germline, CDR1 is SEHNR and CDR2 FQNEAQ (reference sequence).